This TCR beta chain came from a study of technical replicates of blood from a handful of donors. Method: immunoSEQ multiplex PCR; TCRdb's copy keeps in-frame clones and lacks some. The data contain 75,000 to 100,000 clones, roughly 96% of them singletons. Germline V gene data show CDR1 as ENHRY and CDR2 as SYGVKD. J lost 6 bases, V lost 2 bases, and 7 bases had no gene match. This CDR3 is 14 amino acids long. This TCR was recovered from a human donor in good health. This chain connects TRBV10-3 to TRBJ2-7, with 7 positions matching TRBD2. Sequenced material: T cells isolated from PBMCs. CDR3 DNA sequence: TGTGCCATCAGTGAGCCCGGGACTATCTCCGAGCAGTACTTC. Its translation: CAISEPGTISEQYF.